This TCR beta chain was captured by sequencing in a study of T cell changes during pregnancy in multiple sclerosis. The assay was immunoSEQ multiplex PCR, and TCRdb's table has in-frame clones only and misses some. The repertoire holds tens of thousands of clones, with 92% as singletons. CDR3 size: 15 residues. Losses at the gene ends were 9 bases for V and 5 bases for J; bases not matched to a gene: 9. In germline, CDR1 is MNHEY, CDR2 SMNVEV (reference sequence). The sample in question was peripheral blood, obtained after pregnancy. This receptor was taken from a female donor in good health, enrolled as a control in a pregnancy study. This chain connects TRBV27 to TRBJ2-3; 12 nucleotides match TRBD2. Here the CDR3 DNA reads TGTGCCAGTACGGGACTAGCGGGTCTGGGAGATACGCAGTATTTT. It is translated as CASTGLAGLGDTQYF.